These T cell receptor beta chains were read from a single sample in a study of type 1 regulatory T cells. TCRdb itself ran the reads through MiXCR, one entry per CDR3 protein. The table has 75,000 to 100,000 distinct CDR3 sequences, about a third seen once; the top ten hold roughly 2.4%. The sequencing input was CD4+ T cells, either the whole sample or a sorted fraction (not recorded which). These receptors were taken from a human donor in good health. Each CDR3 is given with its conserved first and last residue. The order of the fields is clone size, J gene, D gene, V gene, CDR3 length, CDR3 DNA, CDR3 protein. D genes are given only for firm matches. Size values are once, few and many counts, or a class for expanded clones, and some rows have none.

clone_size: few; j_call: TRBJ2-7; d_call: -; v_call: TRBV6-5; cdr3_length: 16; cdr3_nt: TGTGCCAGCAGTTACTCGAGTTTGGGATCACCCTACGAGCAGTACTTC; cdr3_aa: CASSYSSLGSPYEQYF
clone_size: -; j_call: TRBJ2-7; d_call: TRBD2; v_call: TRBV7-9; cdr3_length: 12; cdr3_nt: TGTGCCAGCAGCGGGGGGGGCTACGAGCAGTACTTC; cdr3_aa: CASSGGGYEQYF
clone_size: -; j_call: TRBJ2-2; d_call: TRBD2; v_call: TRBV15; cdr3_length: 16; cdr3_nt: TGTGCCACCACCCCCGTGAGGGGAGGGTACACCGGGGAGCTGTTTTTT; cdr3_aa: CATTPVRGGYTGELFF
clone_size: -; j_call: TRBJ2-5; d_call: TRBD1; v_call: TRBV20-1; cdr3_length: 13; cdr3_nt: TGCAGTGCTAGGGGACAGGGGGCAGAGACCCAGTACTTC; cdr3_aa: CSARGQGAETQYF
clone_size: -; j_call: TRBJ2-6; d_call: TRBD1; v_call: TRBV5-1; cdr3_length: 22; cdr3_nt: TGCGCCAGCAGGGTCACTATCGGGACAGCCTCCTTGCTAAGGGTGGGGGCCAACGTCCTGACTTTC; cdr3_aa: CASRVTIGTASLLRVGANVLTF
clone_size: few; j_call: TRBJ2-6; d_call: TRBD2; v_call: TRBV20-1; cdr3_length: 15; cdr3_nt: TGCAGTGCTATGGCTAGCGGCACCAGGGCCAACGTCCTGACTTTC; cdr3_aa: CSAMASGTRANVLTF
clone_size: -; j_call: TRBJ2-7; d_call: TRBD2; v_call: TRBV6-1; cdr3_length: 16; cdr3_nt: TGTGCCAGCAGAGCCCCGGGACTAGCGGGTGATACGAAGCAGTACTTC; cdr3_aa: CASRAPGLAGDTKQYF
clone_size: few; j_call: TRBJ2-7; d_call: -; v_call: TRBV3-1; cdr3_length: 14; cdr3_nt: TGTGCCAGCAGCCAAGAGTCTAGTCGGTACGAGCAGTACTTC; cdr3_aa: CASSQESSRYEQYF
clone_size: -; j_call: TRBJ1-5; d_call: -; v_call: TRBV7-2; cdr3_length: 12; cdr3_nt: TGTGCCAGCAGTCCCCCGGGTCAGCCCCAGCATTTT; cdr3_aa: CASSPPGQPQHF
clone_size: -; j_call: TRBJ2-2; d_call: -; v_call: TRBV6-1; cdr3_length: 13; cdr3_nt: TGTGCCAGCCAATTGCAGGGAACCGGGGAGCTGTTTTTT; cdr3_aa: CASQLQGTGELFF
clone_size: -; j_call: TRBJ2-1; d_call: TRBD2; v_call: TRBV7-2; cdr3_length: 16; cdr3_nt: TGTGCCAGCAGCTTAGTGCTAGCGGGAGGGTACAATGAGCAGTTCTTC; cdr3_aa: CASSLVLAGGYNEQFF
clone_size: many; j_call: TRBJ1-1; d_call: -; v_call: TRBV20-1; cdr3_length: 12; cdr3_nt: TGCAGTGCTAGGGTTGGATCCACTGAAGCTTTCTTT; cdr3_aa: CSARVGSTEAFF
clone_size: -; j_call: TRBJ2-4; d_call: TRBD2; v_call: TRBV4-2; cdr3_length: 16; cdr3_nt: TGTGCCAGCAGCCCCCTTATAGCGGGAGTGGGAGGCATTCAGTACTTC; cdr3_aa: CASSPLIAGVGGIQYF
clone_size: few; j_call: TRBJ2-1; d_call: -; v_call: TRBV20-1; cdr3_length: 16; cdr3_nt: TGCAGTGCTAGCAAAAGTGGGACTTTCTCCTACAATGAGCAGTTCTTC; cdr3_aa: CSASKSGTFSYNEQFF
clone_size: many; j_call: TRBJ2-2; d_call: -; v_call: TRBV7-2; cdr3_length: 14; cdr3_nt: TGTGCCAGCAGCTTAGCTCGGGCCACCGGGGAGCTGTTTTTT; cdr3_aa: CASSLARATGELFF
clone_size: -; j_call: TRBJ2-3; d_call: TRBD2; v_call: TRBV20-1; cdr3_length: 16; cdr3_nt: TGCAGTGCTAGTCACTCCGGGACTAGCGGGAGTGATACGCAGTATTTT; cdr3_aa: CSASHSGTSGSDTQYF
clone_size: few; j_call: TRBJ2-2; d_call: TRBD1; v_call: TRBV4-1; cdr3_length: 17; cdr3_nt: TGCGCCAGCAGCGAACGAATGGGGGACAGCACGGTCGGGGAGCTGTTTTTT; cdr3_aa: CASSERMGDSTVGELFF
clone_size: few; j_call: TRBJ2-3; d_call: TRBD2; v_call: TRBV20-1; cdr3_length: 19; cdr3_nt: TGCAGTGCTGACGATCCGGGACTAGCGGGAGGGCCGAGCCCAGATACGCAGTATTTT; cdr3_aa: CSADDPGLAGGPSPDTQYF
clone_size: -; j_call: TRBJ1-1; d_call: -; v_call: TRBV7-2; cdr3_length: 13; cdr3_nt: TGTGCCAACGACCCCAGGGTGAACACTGAAGCTTTCTTT; cdr3_aa: CANDPRVNTEAFF
clone_size: -; j_call: TRBJ1-2; d_call: -; v_call: TRBV5-1; cdr3_length: 17; cdr3_nt: TGCGCCAGCAGCTTGGGCCCCGGCGGACAGCTCGAATATGGCTACACCTTC; cdr3_aa: CASSLGPGGQLEYGYTF
clone_size: -; j_call: TRBJ1-2; d_call: TRBD1; v_call: TRBV5-1; cdr3_length: 15; cdr3_nt: TGCGCCAGCAGCTCAGACGTTGGGACAGTCTATGGCTACACCTTC; cdr3_aa: CASSSDVGTVYGYTF
clone_size: few; j_call: TRBJ2-2; d_call: -; v_call: TRBV2; cdr3_length: 14; cdr3_nt: TGTGCCAGCAGGGGCAGCCTAAACACCGGGGAGCTGTTTTTT; cdr3_aa: CASRGSLNTGELFF
clone_size: -; j_call: TRBJ1-5; d_call: -; v_call: TRBV6-2/TRBV6-3; cdr3_length: 13; cdr3_nt: TGTGCCAGCAGTTACAGGGACCGTCAGCCCCAGCATTTT; cdr3_aa: CASSYRDRQPQHF
clone_size: -; j_call: TRBJ1-3; d_call: TRBD1; v_call: TRBV20-1; cdr3_length: 14; cdr3_nt: TGCAGTGCTAGAGATGACAGGGTTGGAAACACCATATATTTT; cdr3_aa: CSARDDRVGNTIYF
clone_size: -; j_call: TRBJ2-7; d_call: -; v_call: TRBV5-1; cdr3_length: 15; cdr3_nt: TGCGCCAGCAGCTTGGCCTGGGAACCAACCTACGAGCAGTACTTC; cdr3_aa: CASSLAWEPTYEQYF
clone_size: few; j_call: TRBJ2-7; d_call: -; v_call: TRBV2; cdr3_length: 13; cdr3_nt: TGTGCCAGCGCCCCCAGGGGTGCCTACGAGCAGTACTTC; cdr3_aa: CASAPRGAYEQYF
clone_size: -; j_call: TRBJ1-2; d_call: -; v_call: TRBV29-1; cdr3_length: 14; cdr3_nt: TGCAGCGTAGATCACCTCAGGGGAGGTTGGGGCTACACCTTC; cdr3_aa: CSVDHLRGGWGYTF
clone_size: few; j_call: TRBJ1-1; d_call: -; v_call: TRBV14; cdr3_length: 14; cdr3_nt: TGTGCCAGCAGCCAAGTAACAGGGCGAACTGAAGCTTTCTTT; cdr3_aa: CASSQVTGRTEAFF
clone_size: -; j_call: TRBJ2-7; d_call: TRBD2; v_call: TRBV12-3/TRBV12-4; cdr3_length: 17; cdr3_nt: TGTGCCAGCAGTCGTGGGCGGACTAGAGGGGTCCCCTACGAGCAGTACTTC; cdr3_aa: CASSRGRTRGVPYEQYF
clone_size: -; j_call: TRBJ2-3; d_call: -; v_call: TRBV14; cdr3_length: 12; cdr3_nt: TGTGCCAGCAGCCAACAGGGAAATACGCAGTATTTT; cdr3_aa: CASSQQGNTQYF
clone_size: -; j_call: TRBJ2-2; d_call: -; v_call: TRBV29-1; cdr3_length: 14; cdr3_nt: TGCAGCGTTGTGTTGGGACTTCTTTCCGGGGAGCTGTTTTTT; cdr3_aa: CSVVLGLLSGELFF
clone_size: -; j_call: TRBJ2-2; d_call: TRBD2; v_call: TRBV9; cdr3_length: 18; cdr3_nt: TGTGCCAACAGCGTAGGACTAGCGGGAGGGCCTGACACCGGGGAGCTGTTTTTT; cdr3_aa: CANSVGLAGGPDTGELFF
clone_size: few; j_call: TRBJ2-3; d_call: -; v_call: TRBV3-1; cdr3_length: 14; cdr3_nt: TGTGCCAGCAGCGAGCTTTGGATCACAGATACGCAGTATTTT; cdr3_aa: CASSELWITDTQYF
clone_size: once; j_call: TRBJ2-4; d_call: -; v_call: TRBV3-1; cdr3_length: 16; cdr3_nt: TGTGCCAGCAGCCCCCGACTGGGAGCGACCAAAAACATTCAGTACTTC; cdr3_aa: CASSPRLGATKNIQYF
clone_size: few; j_call: TRBJ1-1; d_call: -; v_call: TRBV9; cdr3_length: 15; cdr3_nt: TGTGCCAGCAGCGTAGGGCTCCGAGACAACACTGAAGCTTTCTTT; cdr3_aa: CASSVGLRDNTEAFF
clone_size: few; j_call: TRBJ2-1; d_call: -; v_call: TRBV20-1; cdr3_length: 13; cdr3_nt: TGCAGTGCTGAGCCGAGCTCCTACAATGAGCAGTTCTTC; cdr3_aa: CSAEPSSYNEQFF
clone_size: -; j_call: TRBJ1-2; d_call: -; v_call: TRBV5-1; cdr3_length: 14; cdr3_nt: TGCGCCAGCAGCTTGGAGGGAGATTACTATGGCTACACCTTC; cdr3_aa: CASSLEGDYYGYTF
clone_size: few; j_call: TRBJ2-2; d_call: TRBD2; v_call: TRBV29-1; cdr3_length: 15; cdr3_nt: TGCAGCGTTGATCTAGCGGGAGGTAACACCGGGGAGCTGTTTTTT; cdr3_aa: CSVDLAGGNTGELFF
clone_size: -; j_call: TRBJ2-1; d_call: -; v_call: TRBV5-1; cdr3_length: 16; cdr3_nt: TGCGCCAGCAGCACCCTTATCGGCCGAAGCGACAATGAGCAGTTCTTC; cdr3_aa: CASSTLIGRSDNEQFF
clone_size: -; j_call: TRBJ1-1; d_call: -; v_call: TRBV7-2; cdr3_length: 15; cdr3_nt: TGTGCCAGCAGCTTCCCCCGTGGTCAGGGCACTGAAGCTTTCTTT; cdr3_aa: CASSFPRGQGTEAFF
clone_size: few; j_call: TRBJ2-7; d_call: -; v_call: TRBV20-1; cdr3_length: 12; cdr3_nt: TGCAGTGCTAGAGAAGGGTCGTGGGAGCAGTACTTC; cdr3_aa: CSAREGSWEQYF
clone_size: many; j_call: TRBJ2-2; d_call: -; v_call: TRBV27; cdr3_length: 15; cdr3_nt: TGTGCCAGCAGTTTAGCAGGGTCGAACACCGGGGAGCTGTTTTTT; cdr3_aa: CASSLAGSNTGELFF
clone_size: -; j_call: TRBJ1-5; d_call: -; v_call: TRBV30; cdr3_length: 13; cdr3_nt: TGTGCCTGGAGTCCGGGATCCAATCAGCCCCAGCATTTT; cdr3_aa: CAWSPGSNQPQHF
clone_size: -; j_call: TRBJ2-7; d_call: TRBD1; v_call: TRBV5-1; cdr3_length: 14; cdr3_nt: TGCGCCAGCAGCCCGGGGACAGGGGGTTGGGAGCAGTACTTC; cdr3_aa: CASSPGTGGWEQYF
clone_size: -; j_call: TRBJ2-1; d_call: TRBD2; v_call: TRBV20-1; cdr3_length: 14; cdr3_nt: TGCAGTGTTCCGACTAGCGGACTGAGCAATGAGCAGTTCTTC; cdr3_aa: CSVPTSGLSNEQFF
clone_size: -; j_call: TRBJ2-1; d_call: -; v_call: TRBV21-1; cdr3_length: 18; cdr3_nt: TGTGCCAGCAGCAAATGCCCGGGGGCGGGATCCCCCTACAATGAGCAGTTCTTC; cdr3_aa: CASSKCPGAGSPYNEQFF
clone_size: many; j_call: TRBJ2-7; d_call: TRBD2; v_call: TRBV5-1; cdr3_length: 18; cdr3_nt: TGCGCCAGCATGACACTCCCCTCCGGACTAGCGGGAGGACACGAGCAGTACTTC; cdr3_aa: CASMTLPSGLAGGHEQYF
clone_size: few; j_call: TRBJ2-3; d_call: -; v_call: TRBV5-4; cdr3_length: 15; cdr3_nt: TGTGCCAGCAGCGGAGGGACCGCCGGGCCAGATACGCAGTATTTT; cdr3_aa: CASSGGTAGPDTQYF
clone_size: once; j_call: TRBJ2-1; d_call: TRBD1; v_call: TRBV30; cdr3_length: 15; cdr3_nt: TGTGCCTGGAGGGGACAGTCCCTCTCCTACAATGAGCAGTTCTTC; cdr3_aa: CAWRGQSLSYNEQFF
clone_size: -; j_call: TRBJ1-5; d_call: TRBD1; v_call: TRBV7-9; cdr3_length: 15; cdr3_nt: TGTGCCAGCAGCGGCCCGGGACAGGGAGGCCAGCCCCAGCATTTT; cdr3_aa: CASSGPGQGGQPQHF
clone_size: few; j_call: TRBJ2-1; d_call: TRBD2; v_call: TRBV3-1; cdr3_length: 16; cdr3_nt: TGTGCCAGCAGCCAAGATCTCCTAGCGGAGGGCGGTGAGCAGTTCTTC; cdr3_aa: CASSQDLLAEGGEQFF
clone_size: -; j_call: TRBJ2-5; d_call: TRBD2; v_call: TRBV7-2; cdr3_length: 16; cdr3_nt: TGTACCAGCAGCCCCGAGACTAGCGGGAGTTCCGCGACCCAGTACTTC; cdr3_aa: CTSSPETSGSSATQYF